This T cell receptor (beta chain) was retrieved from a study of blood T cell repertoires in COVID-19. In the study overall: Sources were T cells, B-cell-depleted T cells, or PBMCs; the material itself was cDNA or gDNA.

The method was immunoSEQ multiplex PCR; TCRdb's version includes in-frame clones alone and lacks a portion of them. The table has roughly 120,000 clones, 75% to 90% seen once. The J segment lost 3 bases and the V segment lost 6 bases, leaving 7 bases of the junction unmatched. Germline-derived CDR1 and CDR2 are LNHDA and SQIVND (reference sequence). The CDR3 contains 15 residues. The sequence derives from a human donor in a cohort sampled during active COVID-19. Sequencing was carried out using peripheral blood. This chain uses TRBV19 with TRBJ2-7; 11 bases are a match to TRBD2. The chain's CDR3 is CASSLGTSGLYEQYF. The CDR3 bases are TGTGCCAGTAGCCTCGGGACTAGCGGTCTCTACGAGCAGTACTTC.